This TCR beta chain was recorded in a study of blood T cell repertoires in COVID-19. Study-wide background: Samples of COVID-19 (acute and convalescent) were obtained from the United States, Italy and Spain. The cDNA or gDNA used as material had been derived from T cells, B-cell-depleted T cells, or PBMCs.

The count of this clone is one. The V end was cut by 4 bases, the J end by 4 bases, with 12 bases between. The CDR3 totals 14 residues. Per germline, CDR1 LGHDT and CDR2 YNNKEL (reference sequence). Per the authors' pipeline: Cell counts per sample came from amplifying reference gene primers. Some clones are missing from TCRdb's copy, which holds only in-frame ones; the method was immunoSEQ multiplex PCR. That table furnishes V, J and clone size, whereas the DNA furnished D and trimming. Seen here are 110,000 to 150,000 clones, over 75% observed once, and the top ten hold roughly 3.2%. The genes are TRBV3-1 (or the pseudogene TRBV3-2) and TRBJ2-3; a possible D gene is TRBD2 (5 bases). The clonotype was recovered from a woman in her sixties or seventies with active COVID-19. Material for sequencing was peripheral blood. The CDR3 bases are TGTGCCAGCAGCCTCAAGGGAGATTCAGATACGCAGTATTTT. Translation: CASSLKGDSDTQYF.